One and the same sample provided the 20 T cell receptor beta chains below, sequenced in a study of T cells in Graves' hyperthyroidism and ophthalmopathy. Amplification of TCR beta CDR3 regions used RNA as the template. Researchers ran a first-round RT-PCR on the TCR CDR3 using the HTBI primer set. TCRdb reprocessed the multiplex PCR reads with MiXCR, giving one entry per CDR3 protein. The sample has 200,000 to 250,000 distinct CDR3 sequences; about a sixth are singletons. The sample comprised blood. The source of these receptors is a woman under 30 with Graves' ophthalmopathy.

In this sample, this clonotype turned up many times. The chain uses TRBV12-3 or TRBV12-4 and TRBJ1-1; D ambiguous. The CDR3 sequence is 12 residues long. V was trimmed by 1 base and J by 10 bases, leaving 10 bases between them. The CDR3 here is CASSLGEEGAFF. The CDR3 DNA follows: TGTGCCAGCAGTTTAGGGGAGGAGGGAGCTTTCTTT.

This clonotype was seen repeatedly, ten times or more. The J gene is TRBJ1-5, the V gene TRBV28, with a tentative D call TRBD1 (6 bases). CDR1 and CDR2 from the germline V gene are MDHEN and SYDVKM. The germline V and J ends were trimmed by 6 bases and 5 bases, with 17 bases remaining between them. This CDR3 is built from 15 residues. CDR3 protein: CASRREDSGYQPQHF. CDR3 sequence (DNA): TGTGCCAGCAGACGAGAGGACAGTGGGTATCAGCCCCAGCATTTT.

This clonotype was seen at least ten times. The genes are TRBV27 and TRBJ1-5; D not certain. Germline V gene data show CDR1 as MNHEY and CDR2 as SMNVEV (reference sequence). Trimming left V 2 bases short and J 3 bases short, with 8 bases between. The CDR3 covers 14 residues. Written as DNA, the CDR3 is TGTGCCAGCAGTTTAGGGCGGAACAATCAGCCCCAGCATTTT. Protein product: CASSLGRNNQPQHF.

The chain is built from TRBV28 and TRBJ1-5, with D possibly being TRBD1 (6 bases). The V end lost 7 bases, the J end lost 4 bases, and 20 bases lay between the germline ends. CDR3 size: 16 residues. Germline V gene lookup returns CDR1 MDHEN and CDR2 SYDVKM. CDR3 in DNA: TGTGCCAGCAAGGCTCTGGGGGCGCGGGGGAATCAGCCCCAGCATTTT. It is translated as CASKALGARGNQPQHF.

This clonotype turned up a few times. Sequence at one end of the junction differs from germline and may be a read error. The gene calls are TRBV7-3 and TRBJ2-5, with TRBD2 matching 10 bases. CDR1 and CDR2 from the germline V gene are SGHTA and FQGTGA. The CDR3 loop spans 16 amino acids. CDR3 residues: CASSLTTSGLQETQYF. The CDR3 DNA reads as TGTGCTAGCAGCTTAACGACTAGCGGGTTACAAGAGACCCAGTACTTC.

The chain has TRBV19 and TRBJ2-1; maybe TRBD2 (5 bases). Per germline, CDR1 LNHDA and CDR2 SQIVND (reference sequence). The CDR3 is 15 amino acids. Trimming took 2 bases from V and 2 from J, leaving 10 bases between them. DNA of the CDR3: TGTGCCAGTAGTATACGAGCGGAAGCCTACAATGAGCAGTTCTTC. Translation gives CASSIRAEAYNEQFF.

In this sample, this clonotype turned up many times. The gene calls are TRBV12-3 or TRBV12-4 and TRBJ2-1, with 9 bases that match TRBD1. The CDR3 covers 15 residues. The V gene end was trimmed by 6 bases and the J gene end by 4 bases; junction bases not matched to a gene: 7. The CDR3 here is CASSPRQGGYNEQFF. As DNA, the CDR3 is TGTGCCAGCAGCCCTCGACAGGGGGGATACAATGAGCAGTTCTTC.

The chain couples TRBV28 to TRBJ2-1, with 11 bases identical to TRBD2. The CDR3 runs 15 residues. The germline gives CDR1 MDHEN, CDR2 SYDVKM. Trimming removed 2 bases from V and 8 bases from J; junction bases left unmatched: 5. For the CDR3, the DNA is TGTGCCAGCAGTTTAGGGGTAGCGGGAGGGTATGAGCAGTTCTTC. This encodes CASSLGVAGGYEQFF.

With regard to this clonotype: A much larger clone sits a single nucleotide away, making a read error possible. V usage is TRBV20-1 and J usage is TRBJ2-5, with D perhaps being TRBD1 or TRBD2 (5 bases each). Germline V CDR1 and CDR2: DFQATT, SNEGSKA (reference sequence). The CDR3 has 15 amino acids. The CDR3 DNA reads TGCAGCCTACCATTCAGAGTTCGGGACCTAGAGACCCAGTACTTC. Protein: CSLPFRVRDLETQYF.

This clonotype was detected only once. The rearrangement uses TRBV6-2 or TRBV6-3 and TRBJ2-7, with D perhaps TRBD1 (6 bases). The V and J ends lost 6 bases and 0 bases respectively, with 12 bases between them. This CDR3 is built from 14 residues. The germline CDR1 and CDR2 sequences are MNHEY and SVGEGT. CDR3 DNA: TGTGCCAGCAGCGACCCGGGACACTCCTACGAGCAGTACTTC. This translates into CASSDPGHSYEQYF.

This clonotype occurred many times. The gene calls are TRBV27 and TRBJ1-1; no definite D call. Germline CDR1 and CDR2: MNHEY and SMNVEV (reference sequence). The CDR3 spans 13 residues. V lost 4 bases to trimming and J lost 0 bases, with 6 bases between them. The CDR3 nucleotides read TGTGCCAGCAGTTCCCTAATGAACACTGAAGCTTTCTTT. Protein product: CASSSLMNTEAFF.

This clonotype has just a few counts. The chain links TRBV19 to TRBJ1-6; no reliable D call. V dropped 8 bases and J dropped 7 bases, with 9 bases sitting between them. CDR1 LNHDA and CDR2 SQIVND come from the germline V gene (reference sequence). CDR3 length: 12 residues. The CDR3, as DNA: TGTGCCAGTGGTGGGGTAAATTCACCCCTCCACTTT. This sequence encodes CASGGVNSPLHF.

This clonotype was detected ten times or more. V and J are TRBV6-1 and TRBJ1-2; TRBD1 matches at 9 bases. Germline CDR1 MNHNS, CDR2 SASEGT. V gave up 6 bases and J gave up 1 base; unmatched junction bases: 18. The CDR3 runs 19 residues. The CDR3: CASRFPPGQGTNNNYGYTF. The DNA for the CDR3 is TGTGCCAGCAGATTCCCCCCAGGACAGGGGACAAACAATAACTATGGCTACACCTTC.

This clonotype came up many times. In DNA, the CDR3 is TGTGCCAGCAGCCGAGCGGGGGGCCTCTCCTACGAGCAGTACTTC. Translation: CASSRAGGLSYEQYF. The V call is TRBV27, the J call TRBJ2-7; TRBD2 matches at 9 bases. Germline lookup yields CDR1 MNHEY and CDR2 SMNVEV (reference sequence). V gave up 6 bases and J gave up 0 bases; unmatched junction bases: 6. The CDR3 totals 15 residues.

This clonotype was found many times. The chain uses TRBV28 and TRBJ1-1, with D possibly being TRBD1 (5 bases). Between the trimmed V and J ends, which lost 4 bases and 4 bases, there was a span of 28 bases. Germline assignment: CDR1 MDHEN and CDR2 SYDVKM. CDR3 size: 19 residues. CDR3 bases: TGTGCCAGCAGTTCCAGGCTCCTTCAGGGCAGCGGTAAGGGCACTGAAGCTTTCTTT. This sequence encodes CASSSRLLQGSGKGTEAFF. Variable domain in full (rest from reference TRBV28 and TRBJ1-1): DVKVTQSSRYLVKRTGEKVFLECVQDMDHENMFWYRQDPGLGLRLIYFSYDVKMKEKGDIPEGYSVSREKKERFSLILESASTNQTSMYLCASSSRLLQGSGKGTEAFFGQGTRLTVV.

The chain joins TRBV9 to TRBJ2-1, with 7 bases lining up with TRBD2. CDR1 and CDR2 (germline): SGDLS, YYNGEE. V shed 0 bases, J shed 7 bases, and the junction held 7 bases outside the gene matches. This CDR3 contains 15 residues. CDR3 protein: CASSVAGRESNEQFF. The CDR3 bases are TGTGCCAGCAGCGTAGCGGGGCGGGAGTCTAATGAGCAGTTCTTC. The variable domain in full, completed from reference TRBV9 and TRBJ2-1, reads DSGVTQTPKHLITATGQRVTLRCSPRSGDLSVYWYQQSLDQGLQFLIQYYNGEERAKGNILERFSAQQFPDLHSELNLSSLELGDSALYFCASSVAGRESNEQFFGPGTRLTVL.

Comment on this clonotype: The junction departs from the called germline gene at one end, perhaps through a read error. The V call is TRBV20-1, the J call TRBJ1-5; 8 bases fit TRBD1. CDR1 is DFQATT and CDR2 is SNEGSKA in the germline V gene (reference sequence). This CDR3 contains 17 residues. CDR3 nucleotides: TGCAGTGCTAGACCTGTGACGGACAGGGATAGCAATCAGCCCCAGCGTTTT. This gives the protein CSARPVTDRDSNQPQRF.

This clonotype has ten or more counts. This rearrangement joins TRBV2 to TRBJ1-2; 8 bases fit TRBD1. V dropped 5 bases and J dropped 2; count of bases not matched to a gene: 4. CDR3 length: 14 amino acids. Germline lookup yields CDR1 SNHLY and CDR2 FYNNEI. CDR3 sequence (DNA): TGTGCCAGCAGTTACAGGGGGATGAACTATGGCTACACCTTC. It encodes CASSYRGMNYGYTF.

This clonotype was found many times. The gene calls are TRBV6-1 and TRBJ1-5; D call uncertain. Germline-derived CDR1 and CDR2 are MNHNS and SASEGT. The length of the CDR3 is 14 residues. V gave up 5 bases and J gave up 3 bases, with 11 bases separating them. The CDR3 DNA reads TGTGCCAGCAGTTACGCGGGCCCCAATCAGCCCCAGCATTTT. The encoded protein is CASSYAGPNQPQHF.

This clonotype was seen at least ten times. The chain recombines TRBV5-8 with TRBJ2-7; TRBD2 matches 11 bases. Germline-derived CDR1 and CDR2 are SGHTS and YDEGEE. CDR3 size: 18 residues. After removal of 4 bases from V and 0 bases from J, the junction contained 12 bases not matched to a gene. CDR3 residues: CASSVGGLAEKTSYEQYF. The CDR3 DNA follows: TGTGCCAGCAGCGTCGGGGGACTAGCGGAGAAAACCTCCTACGAGCAGTACTTC.